This entry features one TCR beta chain sequence. The antigen is not known. The data stem from a study of graft-versus-host responses after intestinal transplantation. Study in general: Recipients had transplants, and these were multivisceral, liver-intestinal, or isolated intestinal. Following induction with anti-thymocyte globulin, all recipients were given tacrolimus and steroids for two to three years.

Profiled with immunoSEQ multiplex PCR; TCRdb holds only in-frame clones, not every one. The repertoire has about 88,000 clones, more than 85% of them found once; the top ten carry approximately 0.32%. From germline, CDR1 is SEHNR and CDR2 FQNEAQ (reference sequence). This CDR3 has 14 amino acids. With 2 bases removed from V and 2 bases from J, the gap between germline ends came to 6 bases. Findings and caveats of the study: Allografts from individuals with graft-donor T cell macrochimerism displayed high graft-versus-host to host-versus-graft clonal ratios. GvH clones were found in recipient marrow; some appeared first in ileum or blood.

This sample comprised unstimulated CD4+ T cells sorted from spleen or lymph node cells, obtained before transplant. The clonotype was recovered from a human donor who was the organ donor for an intestinal transplant. The V and J genes are TRBV7-9 and TRBJ2-2; D unclear. The CDR3 DNA is TGTGCCAGCAGCTTAATCCCTAACACCGGGGAGCTGTTTTTT. This gives the protein CASSLIPNTGELFF.